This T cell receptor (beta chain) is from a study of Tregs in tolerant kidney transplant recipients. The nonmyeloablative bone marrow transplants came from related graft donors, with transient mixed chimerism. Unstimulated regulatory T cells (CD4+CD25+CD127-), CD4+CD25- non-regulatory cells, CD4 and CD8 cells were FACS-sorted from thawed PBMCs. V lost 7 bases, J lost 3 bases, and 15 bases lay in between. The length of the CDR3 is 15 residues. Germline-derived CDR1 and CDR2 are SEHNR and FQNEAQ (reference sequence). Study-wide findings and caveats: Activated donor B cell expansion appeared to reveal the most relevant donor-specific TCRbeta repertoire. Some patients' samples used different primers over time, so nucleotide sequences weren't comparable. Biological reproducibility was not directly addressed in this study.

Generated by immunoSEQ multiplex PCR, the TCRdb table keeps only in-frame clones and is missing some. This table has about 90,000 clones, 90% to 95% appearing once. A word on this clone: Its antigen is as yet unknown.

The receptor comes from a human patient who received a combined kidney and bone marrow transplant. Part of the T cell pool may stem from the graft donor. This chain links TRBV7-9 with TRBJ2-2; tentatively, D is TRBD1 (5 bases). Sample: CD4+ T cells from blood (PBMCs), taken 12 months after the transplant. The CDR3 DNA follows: TGTGCCAGCATTTCAGGGTTAATCTACACCGGGGAGCTGTTTTTT. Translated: CASISGLIYTGELFF. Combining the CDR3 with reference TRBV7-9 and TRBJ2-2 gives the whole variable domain DTGVSQNPRHKITKRGQNVTFRCDPISEHNRLYWYRQTLGQGPEFLTYFQNEAQLEKSRLLSDRFSAERPKGSFSTLEIQRTEQGDSAMYLCASISGLIYTGELFFGEGSRLTVL.